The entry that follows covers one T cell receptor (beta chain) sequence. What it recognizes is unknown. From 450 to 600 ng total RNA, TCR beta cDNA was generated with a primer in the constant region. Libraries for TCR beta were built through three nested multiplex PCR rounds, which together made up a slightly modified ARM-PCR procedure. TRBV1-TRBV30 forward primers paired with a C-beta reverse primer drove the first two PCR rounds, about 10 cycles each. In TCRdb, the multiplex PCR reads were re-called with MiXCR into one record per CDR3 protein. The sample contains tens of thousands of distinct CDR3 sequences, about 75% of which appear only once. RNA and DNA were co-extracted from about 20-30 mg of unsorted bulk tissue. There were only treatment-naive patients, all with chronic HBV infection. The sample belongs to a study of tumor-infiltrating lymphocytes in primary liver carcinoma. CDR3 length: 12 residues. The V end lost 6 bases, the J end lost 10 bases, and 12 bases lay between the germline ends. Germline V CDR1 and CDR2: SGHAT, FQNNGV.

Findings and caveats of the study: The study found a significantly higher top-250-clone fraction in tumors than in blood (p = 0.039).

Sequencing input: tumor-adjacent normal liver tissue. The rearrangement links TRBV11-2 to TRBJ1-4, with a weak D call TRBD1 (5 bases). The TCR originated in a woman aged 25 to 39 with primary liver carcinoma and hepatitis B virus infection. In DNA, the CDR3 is TGTGCCAGCAGTCTCTGGGGGAGAAAACTGTTTTTT. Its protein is CASSLWGRKLFF.